The entry that follows covers one T cell receptor (beta chain) sequence. Its target is not known. The germline V gene has CDR1 SEHNR and CDR2 FQNEAQ (reference sequence). J lost 0 bases, V lost 5 bases, and 14 bases had no gene match. The CDR3 is made up of 18 amino acids. All of the donors resided in Nashville, Tennessee, and each was a Caucasian adult. Produced via immunoSEQ multiplex PCR; TCRdb's table is partial and in-frame only. The repertoire holds hundreds of thousands of clones, with around 73% as singletons. This sample is drawn from a study of shared clonotypes between healthy human individuals. The study, taken as a whole, reports: Relative to their counterparts shared across all four donors, non-shared clonotypes exhibited diminished generation probabilities. Compared with memory subsets, naive subsets generally had larger estimated richness. Investigators collected only blood, and repertoires in tissues likely differ.

Material for sequencing was memory CD4+ T cells sorted from blood. The subset was: CD45RA-negative fraction. The gene calls are TRBV7-9 and TRBJ2-7; 9 nucleotides agree with TRBD2. The sequence was obtained from a woman aged 25-40 years in good health. CDR3 protein: CASSPGGSSGKSSYEQYF. As DNA, the CDR3 is TGTGCCAGCAGCCCAGGGGGTTCTAGCGGGAAGAGCTCCTACGAGCAGTACTTC.